The 23 T cell receptor beta chains below come from one sample, sequenced in a study of PD-1 blockade in classical Hodgkin lymphoma. Brentuximab vedotin exposure varied, and every patient relapsed after autologous stem cell transplantation. Profiling relied on immunoSEQ multiplex PCR, and the TCRdb table lists in-frame clones only, not all of them. The table includes around 14,000 clones, 60% to 80% detected once. The input for sequencing was peripheral blood mononuclear cells (PBMCs), taken before the second cycle of nivolumab. The origin of the receptors is a human donor with classical Hodgkin lymphoma.

In its sample, this clone is large. The chain couples TRBV9 to TRBJ2-7; D is unresolved. Germline V gives CDR1 SGDLS, CDR2 YYNGEE. V shed 0 bases and J shed 7 bases, with 11 bases lying between them. The CDR3 has 13 residues. The CDR3 DNA reads as TGTGCCAGCAGCGTAGCGAGTGAGGCGGAGCAGTACTTC. The encoded protein is CASSVASEAEQYF.

In its sample, this clone was seen once. V usage is TRBV10-2 and J usage is TRBJ2-3; D gene unclear. CDR1 is WSHSY and CDR2 is SAAADI in the germline V gene. This CDR3 is built from 17 residues. V was trimmed by 0 bases and J by 2 bases, leaving 15 bases between them. CDR3 region: CASSESDFLIPTDTQYF. CDR3 DNA sequence: TGCGCCAGCAGTGAGTCAGACTTTCTCATCCCCACAGATACGCAGTATTTT.

This clone occurred a few times. The rearrangement joins TRBV11-2 to TRBJ2-7; 7 nucleotides line up with TRBD2. Losses at the gene ends were 3 bases for V and 3 bases for J; bases not matched to a gene: 8. The length of the CDR3 is 15 residues. Germline CDR1 is SGHAT and CDR2 is FQNNGV. Here the CDR3 reads CASSFAGVTGYEQYF. CDR3 nucleotide sequence: TGTGCCAGCAGCTTTGCGGGGGTTACAGGCTACGAGCAGTACTTC.

The chain has TRBV5-1 and TRBJ2-1; TRBD2 might be the D (6 bases). This CDR3 contains 13 residues. V was shortened by 4 bases and J by 7 bases, with 12 bases between the two germline ends. Germline loops: CDR1 SGHRS, CDR2 YFSETQ. The CDR3: CASSAGTANEQFF. In DNA form, the CDR3 reads TGCGCCAGCAGCGCCGGGACTGCTAATGAGCAGTTCTTC.

V and J are TRBV28 and TRBJ2-7, with 7 bases fitting TRBD2. Germline assignment: CDR1 MDHEN and CDR2 SYDVKM. This CDR3 contains 16 residues. V lost 1 base and J lost 2; bases outside the gene matches: 8. The CDR3 bases are TGTGCCAGCAGTTTATCGGGGCTAGCGGCTACCTACGAGCAGTACTTC. This translates into CASSLSGLAATYEQYF.

V usage is TRBV19 and J usage is TRBJ1-5; TRBD1 matches at 7 bases. The germline V gene encodes CDR1 LNHDA and CDR2 SQIVND (reference sequence). J gave up 5 bases and V 5 bases, and 15 bases lay outside the gene matches. This CDR3 comprises 17 residues. CDR3 sequence reads: CASSPYQQGIRDQPQHF. DNA for the CDR3: TGTGCCAGTAGTCCCTACCAACAGGGGATTAGGGATCAGCCCCAGCATTTT.

This chain links TRBV19 with TRBJ2-3, with TRBD2 matching 7 bases. Germline V lookup: CDR1 LNHDA, CDR2 SQIVND (reference sequence). There are 13 residues in the CDR3. J gave up 1 base and V 10 bases, and 5 bases lay outside the gene matches. The CDR3 loop reads CATSGGRTDTQYF. The CDR3 DNA follows: TGTGCCACCTCGGGGGGTCGCACAGATACGCAGTATTTT.

The CDR3 nucleotides are TGTGCCAGCAGCCCGGGACAGGGAGGGATTGGGGCCAACGTCCTGACTTTC. Residues: CASSPGQGGIGANVLTF. The V call is TRBV9, the J call TRBJ2-6; 9 positions agree with TRBD1. CDR1 is SGDLS and CDR2 is YYNGEE in the germline V gene. The CDR3 contains 17 residues. With 4 bases clipped from V and 3 bases from J, the junction kept 8 bases outside the gene matches.

This chain uses TRBV12-5 with TRBJ1-2; D possibly corresponds to TRBD1 (6 bases). With 0 bases removed from V and 4 bases from J, the gap between germline ends came to 36 bases. Germline CDR1 reads LGHNT; CDR2 reads FRNRAP. The length of the CDR3 is 23 residues. Here the CDR3 reads CASGLVPSSIQSGDNPWGYGYTF. CDR3 DNA: TGTGCTAGTGGTTTGGTTCCTTCGTCAATCCAAAGTGGGGACAACCCATGGGGCTATGGCTACACCTTC.

This clone was counted a few times. V usage is TRBV5-6 and J usage is TRBJ1-1, with D unclear. Trimming took off 1 base at V and 4 bases at J, with 8 bases between the two ends. The CDR3 loop spans 13 amino acids. Germline CDR1 and CDR2: SGHDT and YYEEEE. The CDR3 reads CASSLSQITEAFF. The CDR3 region has the DNA TGTGCCAGCAGCTTGAGCCAGATCACTGAAGCTTTCTTT.

This clone rates as large. V and J are TRBV2 and TRBJ1-1; D is unclear. Germline values: CDR1 SNHLY, CDR2 FYNNEI. The V end was cut by 11 bases, the J end by 1 base, with 11 bases between. The CDR3 loop spans 12 amino acids. In DNA, the CDR3 is TGTGCCGGCTTCGCCGCGAACACTGAAGCTTTCTTT. This sequence encodes CAGFAANTEAFF.

The V call is TRBV18, the J call TRBJ2-7; D is perhaps TRBD2 (7 bases). V shed 1 base and J shed 3 bases, with 10 bases lying between them. The CDR3 extends over 14 amino acids. CDR1 and CDR2 (germline): KGHSH, LQKENI. CDR3 loop: CASSPRGGLYEQYF. CDR3 bases: TGTGCCAGCTCACCACGGGGGGGGCTCTACGAGCAGTACTTC.

The V call is TRBV28, the J call TRBJ1-2, with D possibly being TRBD1 (6 bases). The V gene lost 1 base and the J gene lost 10 bases, with 16 bases spanning the gap. CDR3 length equals 14 residues. The germline V gene has CDR1 MDHEN and CDR2 SYDVKM. The CDR3 protein is CASSLSPRGRDYTF. DNA for the CDR3: TGTGCCAGCAGTTTATCCCCCCGGGGGCGCGACTACACCTTC.

This clone was recorded a few times. The gene calls are TRBV6-5 and TRBJ2-1; D perhaps matches TRBD2 (5 bases). CDR3 size: 11 residues. Germline values: CDR1 MNHEY, CDR2 SVGAGI. V shed 3 bases and J shed 9 bases, with 6 bases lying between them. The CDR3 sequence is CASSYGGEQFF. The CDR3, as DNA: TGTGCCAGCAGTTATGGAGGTGAGCAGTTCTTC.

The chain employs TRBV7-2 and TRBJ2-2; D not resolved. Per germline, CDR1 SGHTA and CDR2 FQGNSA. V was trimmed by 1 base and J by 7 bases, leaving 7 bases between them. The CDR3 has 13 amino acids. CDR3 bases: TGTGCCAGCAGCTTAGGGGGTTACGGGGAGCTGTTTTTT. It yields the protein CASSLGGYGELFF.

V and J are TRBV6-5 and TRBJ1-1, with a possible D match to TRBD1 (5 bases). The V end was cut by 6 bases, the J end by 1 base, with 18 bases between. The CDR3 consists of 16 residues. Germline V gene data show CDR1 as MNHEY and CDR2 as SVGAGI. The CDR3 reads CASRYHPGRRNTEAFF. As DNA, the CDR3 is TGTGCCAGCAGATACCACCCGGGACGTAGGAACACTGAAGCTTTCTTT.

The rearrangement joins TRBV25-1 to TRBJ2-7; D may correspond to TRBD1 or TRBD2 (6 bases each). Germline CDR1 MGHDK, CDR2 SYGVNS. The CDR3 sequence is 16 residues long. The V end lost 2 bases, the J end lost 0 bases, and 14 bases lay between the germline ends. The CDR3 region has the DNA TGTGCCAGCAGTGAAGTCGGGGGCAGGGGCTCCTACGAGCAGTACTTC. Translating it yields CASSEVGGRGSYEQYF.

This clone was seen more than once but under ten times. The chain uses TRBV19 and TRBJ1-5; 7 nucleotides align to TRBD1. The CDR3 sequence is 14 residues long. With 8 bases clipped from V and 0 bases from J, the junction kept 4 bases outside the gene matches. The germline CDR1 and CDR2 sequences are LNHDA and SQIVND (reference sequence). The CDR3 protein is CASEGGYSNQPQHF. Here the CDR3 DNA reads TGTGCCAGTGAAGGGGGCTATAGCAATCAGCCCCAGCATTTT.

V and J are TRBV5-5 and TRBJ1-5; D is perhaps TRBD1 (5 bases). CDR1 and CDR2 from the germline V gene are SGHKS and YYEKEE (reference sequence). The CDR3 has 13 amino acids. The V end was cut by 4 bases, the J end by 4 bases, with 9 bases between. CDR3 protein: CASSGGTNQPQHF. Here the CDR3 DNA reads TGTGCCAGCAGCGGAGGGACTAATCAGCCCCAGCATTTT.

The rearrangement uses TRBV18 and TRBJ2-5, with D possibly TRBD2 on 6 matching bases. There are 14 residues in the CDR3. Trimming shortened V by 3 bases and J by 3 bases, and 11 bases separated the two germline ends. CDR1 and CDR2 from the germline V gene are KGHSH and LQKENI. As DNA, the CDR3 is TGTGCCAGCTCACCGACTAGGCAGAAAGAGACCCAGTACTTC. This codes for CASSPTRQKETQYF.

The chain joins TRBV18 to TRBJ1-5; 10 positions agree with TRBD1. V lost 4 bases and J lost 5; bases outside the gene matches: 5. Per the germline V gene, CDR1 is KGHSH and CDR2 is LQKENI. This CDR3 has 15 residues. CDR3 region: CASSQDRGVYQPQHF. CDR3 DNA: TGTGCCAGCTCACAGGACAGGGGGGTGTATCAGCCCCAGCATTTT.

The chain uses TRBV30 and TRBJ2-1, with a tentative D call TRBD1 (6 bases). CDR3 length equals 14 residues. In germline, CDR1 is GTSNPN, CDR2 SVGIG (reference sequence). Trimming removed 2 bases from V and 1 base from J, with 9 bases in between. The DNA of the CDR3 is TGTGCCTGGAGTAGGGGGTCTTCCTACAATGAGCAGTTCTTC. Amino acid sequence: CAWSRGSSYNEQFF.

The CDR3 DNA reads TGTGCCAGCAGCGGGACAGGGGTATTCCAAGAGACCCAGTACTTC. Translating it yields CASSGTGVFQETQYF. The chain has TRBV2 and TRBJ2-5; 10 positions match TRBD1. V lost 6 bases, J lost 1 base, and 5 bases stayed unmatched. Germline-derived CDR1 and CDR2 are SNHLY and FYNNEI. The CDR3 runs to 15 residues.